The 32 T cell receptor beta chains presented below share a single source sample, sequenced in a study of blood T cell repertoires in COVID-19. The protocol was immunoSEQ multiplex PCR, while the TCRdb copy is restricted to in-frame clones and leaves out a portion. The table has fewer than 250,000 clones, about 81% seen once. Material for sequencing was PBMCs or T cells enriched from blood (not recorded which). The receptors derive from a woman aged 25 to 45 who had recovered from COVID-19.

The CDR3 DNA is TGTGCCAGCAGTCCACAGGTATTAGCGGTCACAGATACGCAGTATTTT. Amino acid sequence: CASSPQVLAVTDTQYF. The chain uses TRBV27 and TRBJ2-3, with D tentatively TRBD2 (6 bases). The CDR3 has 16 amino acids. CDR1 is MNHEY and CDR2 is SMNVEV in the germline V gene (reference sequence). V shed 5 bases and J shed 2 bases, with 17 bases lying between them.

This chain connects TRBV15 to TRBJ1-1, with no clear D. The germline V gene encodes CDR1 LNHNV and CDR2 YYDKDF (reference sequence). The V end lost 5 bases, the J end lost 2 bases, and 15 bases lay between the germline ends. This CDR3 is built from 15 residues. CDR3 in amino acids: CATSGSGLINTEAFF. As DNA, the CDR3 is TGTGCCACCAGCGGTTCCGGACTCATCAACACTGAAGCTTTCTTT.

CDR3: CASSDGQTNTEAFF. Written as DNA, the CDR3 is TGTGCCAGCAGCGACGGACAGACGAACACTGAAGCTTTCTTT. This sequence joins TRBV7-9 and TRBJ1-1; possibly TRBD1 for D (6 bases). The CDR3 length is 14 residues. Trimming shortened V by 5 bases and J by 1 base, and 11 bases separated the two germline ends. In germline, CDR1 is SEHNR, CDR2 FQNEAQ (reference sequence).

The chain couples TRBV11-2 to TRBJ1-1; 8 bases are shared with TRBD1. This CDR3 is built from 13 residues. The germline V gene has CDR1 SGHAT and CDR2 FQNNGV. After removal of 4 bases from V and 5 bases from J, the junction contained 3 bases not matched to a gene. CDR3 sequence: CASSSDRDTEAFF. CDR3 coding DNA: TGTGCCAGCAGCTCGGACAGGGATACTGAAGCTTTCTTT.

The chain uses TRBV28 and TRBJ2-7; D not resolved. This CDR3 spans 16 amino acids. Trimming took 0 bases from V and 0 from J, leaving 12 bases between them. Germline assignment: CDR1 MDHEN and CDR2 SYDVKM. The CDR3 loop reads CASSLWRSAPSYEQYV. The CDR3 DNA is TGTGCCAGCAGTTTATGGAGGTCGGCGCCCTCCTACGAGCAGTACGTC.

This chain uses TRBV5-1 with TRBJ2-7; 10 bases agree with TRBD2. The CDR3 sequence is 14 residues long. Germline V CDR1 and CDR2: SGHRS, YFSETQ. Trimming took 4 bases from V and 3 from J; bases not matched to a gene: 4. CDR3 nucleotide sequence: TGCGCCAGCAGCCCCGTAGCGGGAGGCTACGAGCAGTACTTC. It specifies CASSPVAGGYEQYF.

The genes are TRBV6-5 and TRBJ1-3; D unresolved. The CDR3 has 12 residues. Trimming took 7 bases from V and 0 from J, leaving 4 bases between them. Germline-derived CDR1 and CDR2 are MNHEY and SVGAGI. This CDR3 reads CASTSSGNTIYF. The CDR3 coding sequence is TGTGCCAGCACGTCCTCTGGAAACACCATATATTTT.

The V gene is TRBV27, the J gene TRBJ1-1; TRBD1 might be the D (5 bases). Trimming pared 7 bases from V and 1 base from J, leaving 16 bases between. The CDR3 runs 15 residues. Germline V gene data show CDR1 as MNHEY and CDR2 as SMNVEV (reference sequence). CDR3 region: CASTSKTESNTEAFF. CDR3 sequence (DNA): TGTGCCAGCACCTCGAAGACAGAGTCGAACACTGAAGCTTTCTTT.

A few counts support this clone. The rearrangement uses TRBV27 and TRBJ1-2, with TRBD1 identical over 7 bases. This CDR3 is built from 13 residues. Germline V lookup: CDR1 MNHEY, CDR2 SMNVEV (reference sequence). V lost 6 bases to trimming and J lost 8 bases; unmatched junction nucleotides: 9. The chain's CDR3 is CASSQLTGAGYTF. The CDR3 DNA sequence: TGTGCCAGCAGCCAACTTACAGGGGCCGGCTACACCTTC.

This chain joins TRBV6-5 and TRBJ1-2; 11 nucleotides line up with TRBD1. V lost 2 bases, J lost 6 bases, and 5 bases stayed unmatched. This CDR3 comprises 15 residues. The germline V gene has CDR1 MNHEY and CDR2 SVGAGI. CDR3 DNA: TGTGCCAGCAGTTACACCAGGACAGGGGGCGATGGCTACACCTTC. Its protein product is CASSYTRTGGDGYTF.

This clone was recorded only once. The V call is TRBV5-1, the J call TRBJ1-2; TRBD1 is a possible D gene (6 bases). The germline V and J ends were trimmed by 1 base and 7 bases, with 14 bases remaining between them. Germline values: CDR1 SGHRS, CDR2 YFSETQ. This CDR3 has 14 amino acids. This chain's CDR3 is CASSLTAQGAGYTF. In DNA, the CDR3 is TGCGCCAGCAGCTTGACGGCACAGGGAGCTGGCTACACCTTC.

CDR3 sequence reads: CASSLAESYEQYV. DNA of the CDR3: TGTGCCAGCAGTTTAGCGGAGTCCTACGAGCAGTACGTC. The chain is built from TRBV12-3 or TRBV12-4 and TRBJ2-7; D is unresolved. V shed 0 bases and J shed 1 base, with 4 bases lying between them. CDR3 size: 13 residues.

The chain combines TRBV6-5 with TRBJ2-1; maybe TRBD2 (6 bases). The CDR3 is 16 residues long. Between the trimmed V and J ends, which lost 0 bases and 8 bases, there was a span of 17 bases. Germline values: CDR1 MNHEY, CDR2 SVGAGI. The CDR3 is CASSYSGGSSRYEQFF. CDR3 sequence (DNA): TGTGCCAGCAGTTACTCAGGAGGGAGCTCTAGATATGAGCAGTTCTTC.

The J gene is TRBJ1-2, the V gene TRBV5-6, with TRBD1 as a possible D gene (6 bases). The germline gives CDR1 SGHDT, CDR2 YYEEEE. This CDR3 has 13 residues. Trimming removed 4 bases from V and 7 bases from J, with 14 bases in between. The CDR3 coding sequence is TGTGCCAGCAGCCTCGGCAGGGGAGCTGGCTACACCTTC. Amino acid sequence: CASSLGRGAGYTF.

DNA for the CDR3: TGCGCCAGCAGCTTGTCCGGGACAGGGGGTGACGAGCAGTACTTC. It is translated as CASSLSGTGGDEQYF. The genes are TRBV5-1 and TRBJ2-7; 11 bases fit TRBD1. Germline V lookup: CDR1 SGHRS, CDR2 YFSETQ. V shed 1 base, J shed 5 bases, and the junction held 5 bases outside the gene matches. CDR3 length equals 15 residues.

V is TRBV19 and J is TRBJ2-2; 9 bases are a match to TRBD2. Looked up from germline, CDR1 is LNHDA and CDR2 is SQIVND (reference sequence). CDR3 size: 16 residues. Germline trimming cut 7 bases from V and 5 bases from J; bases unmatched to any gene: 11. Here the CDR3 DNA reads TGTGCCAGTAAGGTAGCGGGGGCCCCGAGGACCGGGGAGCTGTTTTTT. Translating it yields CASKVAGAPRTGELFF. Variable domain in full (rest from reference TRBV19 and TRBJ2-2): DGGITQSPKYLFRKEGQNVTLSCEQNLNHDAMYWYRQDPGQGLRLIYYSQIVNDFQKGDIAEGYSVSREKKESFPLTVTSAQKNPTAFYLCASKVAGAPRTGELFFGEGSRLTVL.

Of note for this clone: Other DNA sequences in the same sample also yield this CDR3. The rearrangement joins TRBV2 to TRBJ1-5, with D possibly matching TRBD1 (5 bases). Looked up from germline, CDR1 is SNHLY and CDR2 is FYNNEI. The CDR3 is made up of 15 amino acids. Trimming took off 2 bases at V and 0 bases at J, with 8 bases between the two ends. CDR3 sequence: CASSESGGSNQPQHF. CDR3 nucleotides: TGTGCCAGCAGTGAAAGCGGGGGTAGCAATCAGCCCCAGCATTTT.

The chain uses TRBV29-1 and TRBJ2-1; TRBD2 is a possible D gene (6 bases). V was trimmed by 4 bases and J by 1 base, leaving 11 bases between them. This CDR3 comprises 14 residues. The germline V gene encodes CDR1 SQVTM and CDR2 ANQGSEA. CDR3 sequence reads: CSVATGLSYNEQFF. The DNA for the CDR3 is TGCAGCGTTGCCACGGGACTGTCCTACAATGAGCAGTTCTTC.

Remarks on this clone: This same CDR3 is encoded by further DNA sequences in the sample. DNA of the CDR3: TGTGCCATCAGTGAGACAGGGAACACTGAAGCTTTCTTT. It yields the protein CAISETGNTEAFF. This chain links TRBV10-3 with TRBJ1-1; D is possibly TRBD1 (5 bases). The CDR3 is 13 amino acids. Trimming shortened V by 2 bases and J by 1 base, and 5 bases separated the two germline ends. The germline gives CDR1 ENHRY, CDR2 SYGVKD.

V gene TRBV19 combines with J gene TRBJ1-1; the D is unclear. Germline loops: CDR1 LNHDA, CDR2 SQIVND (reference sequence). This CDR3 is built from 14 residues. Trimming left V 0 bases short and J 3 bases short, with 8 bases between. The chain's CDR3 is CASSIEQSYTEAFF. DNA of the CDR3: TGTGCCAGTAGTATAGAACAGAGCTACACTGAAGCTTTCTTT.

The chain recombines TRBV5-8 with TRBJ2-5; perhaps TRBD2 as D (6 bases). The ends were cut back, 0 bases at V and 5 bases at J, with 14 bases in the middle. Per germline, CDR1 SGHTS and CDR2 YDEGEE. CDR3 length: 15 residues. In DNA, the CDR3 is TGTGCCAGCAGCTTGGCCGGCCGGGGGTGGGAGACCCAGTACTTC. Protein product: CASSLAGRGWETQYF.

V and J are TRBV7-5 and TRBJ2-7; TRBD2, the D gene given by the table, was not confirmed from the DNA. TRBV7-5 is labeled a pseudogene. The length of the CDR3 is 17 residues. The CDR3: CARSLIRRAGGSYEQYV. CDR3 nucleotide sequence: TGTGCCAGAAGCTTAATACGCAGGGCCGGGGGCTCCTACGAGCAGTACGTC.

The gene calls are TRBV9 and TRBJ1-5; a weak D match, TRBD1 (6 bases). Germline assignment: CDR1 SGDLS and CDR2 YYNGEE. The CDR3 has 14 residues. V was trimmed by 4 bases and J by 5 bases, leaving 13 bases between them. As DNA, the CDR3 is TGTGCCAGCAGCCCACGACAGGAGTATCAGCCCCAGCATTTT. Translating gives CASSPRQEYQPQHF.

This chain joins TRBV9 and TRBJ2-2; TRBD1 might be the D (5 bases). CDR1 and CDR2 from the germline V gene are SGDLS and YYNGEE. The CDR3 consists of 13 residues. V was pared by 0 bases and J by 5 bases, with 5 bases between. The CDR3 DNA reads as TGTGCCAGCAGCGTAGAGGGGACCGGGGAGCTGTTTTTT. Encoded protein: CASSVEGTGELFF.

V gene TRBV28 combines with J gene TRBJ1-2, with 10 nucleotides matching TRBD1. Looked up from germline, CDR1 is MDHEN and CDR2 is SYDVKM. This CDR3 contains 12 residues. V was pared by 5 bases and J by 12 bases, with 6 bases of the junction left unmatched. The CDR3 sequence: CASSRPGTGDTF. Here the CDR3 DNA reads TGTGCCAGCAGTCGTCCCGGGACAGGGGACACCTTC.

The chain links TRBV27 to TRBJ2-3; 12 nucleotides align to TRBD2. CDR1 is MNHEY, CDR2 SMNVEV, per germline (reference sequence). The CDR3 is made up of 14 amino acids. Trimming cost V 3 bases and J 8 bases; bases outside gene matches: 3. CDR3 region: CASSLELAGGTQYF. In DNA form, the CDR3 reads TGTGCCAGCAGTTTGGAACTAGCGGGGGGTACGCAGTATTTT.

The J gene is TRBJ1-4, the V gene TRBV28, with TRBD1 matching over 10 bases. The CDR3 length is 15 residues. Germline V gives CDR1 MDHEN, CDR2 SYDVKM. After removal of 6 bases from V and 7 bases from J, the junction contained 8 bases not matched to a gene. CDR3 bases: TGTGCCAGCAGGGCAGGGGGACAGGGGCGTGAAAAACTGTTTTTT. It yields the protein CASRAGGQGREKLFF.

CDR3 loop: CASSSSRRGDEQYV. CDR3 coding DNA: TGTGCCAGCAGTTCCTCGCGTAGGGGTGACGAGCAGTACGTC. The V call is TRBV28, the J call TRBJ2-7; D may be TRBD1 (5 bases). The V end was cut by 4 bases, the J end by 5 bases, with 15 bases between. Germline V gives CDR1 MDHEN, CDR2 SYDVKM. The CDR3 is made up of 14 amino acids.

The chain is built from TRBV7-6 and TRBJ2-5, with D perhaps TRBD2 (6 bases). This CDR3 has 12 amino acids. V was cut by 5 bases and J by 7 bases, with 11 bases left in between. In germline, CDR1 is SGHVS, CDR2 FNYEAQ. The CDR3 reads CASSEPGGTQYF. CDR3 DNA sequence: TGTGCCAGCAGCGAGCCCGGGGGGACCCAGTACTTC.

The rearrangement joins TRBV6-5 to TRBJ2-5; TRBD1 is a possible D gene (6 bases). The CDR3 contains 14 residues. The ends were cut back, 5 bases at V and 5 bases at J, with 15 bases in the middle. Germline assignment: CDR1 MNHEY and CDR2 SVGAGI. In nucleotides, the CDR3 is TGTGCCAGCAGTCAGGGGATGTTGGGGGAGACCCAGTACTTC. Translating it yields CASSQGMLGETQYF.

The CDR3 protein is CASSLGGFPRGYGYTF. The CDR3 bases are TGTGCCAGTAGTCTTGGGGGGTTTCCGCGGGGCTATGGCTACACCTTC. J is TRBJ1-2 and V is TRBV19; possibly TRBD1 for D (5 bases). Trimming took off 5 bases at V and 4 bases at J, with 20 bases between the two ends. Germline V gene lookup returns CDR1 LNHDA and CDR2 SQIVND (reference sequence). The CDR3 sequence is 16 residues long.

This clone appeared many times. This chain's CDR3 is CATSDFPLTGGYTF. As DNA, the CDR3 is TGTGCCACCAGTGATTTTCCTCTGACAGGCGGCTACACCTTC. The chain couples TRBV24-1 to TRBJ1-2; D perhaps matches TRBD1 (6 bases). The V gene lost 1 base and the J gene lost 8 bases, with 13 bases spanning the gap. Germline CDR1 and CDR2: KGHDR and SFDVKD. The length of the CDR3 is 14 residues.